The T cell receptor (beta chain) described here comes from a study of T cells after yellow fever vaccination. Study context: SMART-Seq v4 Ultra Low Input prepared libraries from low-cell fractions. Study observations and caveats: Only a small proportion of the clonotypes turned up in both the CD4 and the CD8 compartments, likely arising from convergent recombination. From the bulk population, abundant clonotypes could contaminate and appear within FACS-sorted repertoires.

A single record per CDR3 protein comes from TCRdb applying MiXCR to the 5' RACE reads. Counted here are fewer than 400,000 distinct CDR3 sequences, around 6.4% occurring once; the ten biggest clones make up over 14%. Concerning this clonotype itself: No antigen is known for it.

This specimen consisted of PBMCs, obtained 5 days after the yellow fever booster vaccination. This receptor was taken from a man under 40 who received the YFV17D yellow fever vaccine.

CDR3 amino acids: CSATDRGSGSQETQYF. CDR3 nucleotides: TGCAGTGCTACGGACAGGGGTTCGGGTAGCCAAGAGACCCAGTACTTC. The rearrangement uses TRBV20-1 and TRBJ2-5; 9 bases agree with TRBD1. Germline-derived CDR1 and CDR2 are DFQATT and SNEGSKA (reference sequence). The CDR3 is 16 amino acids. V shed 4 bases and J 1 base; nucleotides not matched to a gene: 10.